This entry lists 3 T cell receptor beta chains sequenced from one sample in a study of immune evolution from preneoplasia to lung adenocarcinoma. This table comes from immunoSEQ multiplex PCR, and its TCRdb copy is limited to in-frame clones, with some not included. The sample has around 3,000 clones, about 88% seen once; the top ten hold about 4%. Sequenced sample: FFPE invasive lung adenocarcinoma tissue. The source is a person aged 70 to 80 with invasive lung adenocarcinoma.

This clone was seen just once. CDR3 region: CASSPTGTSGRSNEQFF. The CDR3 bases are TGCGCCAGCAGCCCGACCGGGACTAGCGGGAGGAGCAATGAGCAGTTCTTC. The V gene is TRBV4-1, the J gene TRBJ2-1; 15 bases map to TRBD2. Unmatched junction bases numbered 7, after V lost 4 bases and J lost 6 bases. Germline V CDR1 and CDR2: MGHRA, YSYEKL. This CDR3 region has 17 residues.

V and J are TRBV15 and TRBJ2-1; D ambiguous. The germline gives CDR1 LNHNV, CDR2 YYDKDF (reference sequence). This CDR3 region has 12 residues. The V end was cut by 1 base, the J end by 6 bases, with 4 bases between. The CDR3 reads CATSRVSNEQFF. The CDR3 nucleotides read TGTGCCACCAGCAGAGTGTCCAATGAGCAGTTCTTC.

J is TRBJ2-3 and V is TRBV6-1; D is possibly TRBD1 (5 bases). CDR3 length: 16 amino acids. Trimming left V 4 bases short and J 2 bases short, with 16 bases between. In germline, CDR1 is MNHNS, CDR2 SASEGT. CDR3 nucleotides: TGTGCCAGCAGTGGGGGCCAGAGTGAGATCACAGATACGCAGTATTTT. This codes for CASSGGQSEITDTQYF.